This TCR beta chain was sequenced in a study of T-cell memory formation after mild COVID-19. Study-level background: TCR clustering was largely donor specific.

Libraries for TCRalpha and TCRbeta carried sample barcodes and unique molecular identifiers via 5'RACE. TCRdb re-called the 5' RACE reads through MiXCR, storing one row per CDR3 protein. Among 450,000 to 650,000 distinct CDR3 sequences listed, roughly a fifth were seen once. The V and J ends lost 1 base and 3 bases respectively, with 11 bases between them. This CDR3 region has 16 residues. Per germline, CDR1 SGHKS and CDR2 YYEKEE (reference sequence). The sample taken for sequencing was PBMCs or a T cell subset sorted from them (not recorded which). The source is an adult woman who had mild COVID-19 (a few samples of this study predate the infection). Cell type and time point are not known. The rearrangement joins TRBV5-5 to TRBJ2-6, with D perhaps being TRBD1 or TRBD2 (5 bases each). CDR3: CASSLSGTGGANVLTF. The CDR3 DNA reads TGTGCCAGCAGCTTGTCCGGGACCGGTGGGGCCAACGTCCTGACTTTC.